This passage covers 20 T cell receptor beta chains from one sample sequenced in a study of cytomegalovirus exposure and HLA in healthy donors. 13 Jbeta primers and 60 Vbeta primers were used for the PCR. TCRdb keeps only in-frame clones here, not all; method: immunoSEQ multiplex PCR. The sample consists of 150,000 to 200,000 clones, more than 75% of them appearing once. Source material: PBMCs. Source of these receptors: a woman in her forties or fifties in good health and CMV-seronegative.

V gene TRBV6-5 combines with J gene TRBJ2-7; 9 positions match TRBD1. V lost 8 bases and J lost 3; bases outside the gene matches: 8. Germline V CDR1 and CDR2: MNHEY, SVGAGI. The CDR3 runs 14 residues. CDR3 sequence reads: CASRLGTGFYEQYF. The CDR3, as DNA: TGTGCCAGCCGTCTAGGGACAGGGTTCTACGAGCAGTACTTC.

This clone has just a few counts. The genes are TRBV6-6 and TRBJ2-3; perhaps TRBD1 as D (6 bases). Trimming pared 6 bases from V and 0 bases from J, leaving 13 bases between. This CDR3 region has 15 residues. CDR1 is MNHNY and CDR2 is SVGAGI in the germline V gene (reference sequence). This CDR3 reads CASRAGTLSTDTQYF. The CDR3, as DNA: TGTGCCAGCAGGGCCGGGACACTTAGCACAGATACGCAGTATTTT.

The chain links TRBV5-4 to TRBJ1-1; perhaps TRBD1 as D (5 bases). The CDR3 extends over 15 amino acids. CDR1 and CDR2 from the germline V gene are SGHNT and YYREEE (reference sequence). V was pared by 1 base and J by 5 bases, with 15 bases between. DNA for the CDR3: TGTGCCAGCAGCTTGTACGCGGGGCTGTGGACTGAAGCTTTCTTT. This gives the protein CASSLYAGLWTEAFF.

CDR3 sequence: CASSRLGGASDTQYF. The CDR3 DNA sequence: TGTGCCAGCAGTCGCCTAGGGGGGGCATCAGATACGCAGTATTTT. The chain employs TRBV6-1 and TRBJ2-3; D is perhaps TRBD2 (7 bases). Germline values: CDR1 MNHNS, CDR2 SASEGT. The CDR3 consists of 15 residues. V was shortened by 5 bases and J by 4 bases, with 16 bases between the two germline ends.

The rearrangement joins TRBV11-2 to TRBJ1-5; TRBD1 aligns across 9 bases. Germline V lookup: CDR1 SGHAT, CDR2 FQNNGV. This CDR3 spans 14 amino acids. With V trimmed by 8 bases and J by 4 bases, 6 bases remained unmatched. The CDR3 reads CASEPGTGNQPQHF. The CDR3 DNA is TGTGCCAGCGAGCCCGGGACAGGGAATCAGCCCCAGCATTTT.

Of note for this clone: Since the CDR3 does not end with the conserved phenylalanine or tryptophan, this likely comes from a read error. CDR3 bases: TGTGCCAGCAGCTTAGACTGGTTGGGGGCGCGGAACTATGGCTACACCCTC. This codes for CASSLDWLGARNYGYTL. V and J are TRBV7-2 and TRBJ1-2; a weak D match, TRBD1 (6 bases). The germline V gene has CDR1 SGHTA and CDR2 FQGNSA. Trimming shortened V by 1 base and J by 2 bases, and 17 bases separated the two germline ends. This CDR3 comprises 17 residues.

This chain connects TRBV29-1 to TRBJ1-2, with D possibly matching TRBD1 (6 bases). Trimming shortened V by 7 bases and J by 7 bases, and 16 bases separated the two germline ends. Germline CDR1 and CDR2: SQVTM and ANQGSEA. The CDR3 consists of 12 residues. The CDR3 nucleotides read TGCAGCGCAGGACAGCGCCAAGGTGGCTACACCTTC. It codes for CSAGQRQGGYTF.

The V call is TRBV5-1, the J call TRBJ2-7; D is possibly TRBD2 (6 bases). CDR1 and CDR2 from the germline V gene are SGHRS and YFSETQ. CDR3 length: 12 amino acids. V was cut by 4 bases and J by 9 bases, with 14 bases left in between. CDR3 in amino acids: CASSINSGGQYF. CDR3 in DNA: TGCGCCAGCAGCATAAATAGCGGAGGGCAGTACTTC.

CDR3 residues: CASSATGAETQYF. The CDR3 nucleotides read TGCGCCAGCAGCGCCACAGGGGCGGAGACCCAGTACTTC. This chain links TRBV5-1 with TRBJ2-5; TRBD1 matches 7 bases. CDR1 is SGHRS and CDR2 is YFSETQ in the germline V gene. V was pared by 4 bases and J by 5 bases, with 5 bases of the junction left unmatched. This CDR3 region has 13 residues. The whole variable domain, remainder taken from reference TRBV5-1 and TRBJ2-5, is KAGVTQTPRYLIKTRGQQVTLSCSPISGHRSVSWYQQTPGQGLQFLFEYFSETQRNKGNFPGRFSGRQFSNSRSEMNVSTLELGDSALYLCASSATGAETQYFGPGTRLLVL.

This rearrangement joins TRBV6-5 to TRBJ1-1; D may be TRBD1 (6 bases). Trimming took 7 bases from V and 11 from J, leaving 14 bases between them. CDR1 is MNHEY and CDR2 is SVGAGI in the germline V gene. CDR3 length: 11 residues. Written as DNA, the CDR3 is TGTGCCAGCATAAGTACAGGGTTCGCTTTCTTT. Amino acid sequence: CASISTGFAFF.

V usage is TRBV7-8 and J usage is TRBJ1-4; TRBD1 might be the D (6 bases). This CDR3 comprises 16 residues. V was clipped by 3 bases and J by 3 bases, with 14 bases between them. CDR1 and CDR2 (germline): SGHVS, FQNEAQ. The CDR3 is CASSLVRGAANEKLFF. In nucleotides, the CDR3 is TGTGCCAGCAGCTTGGTCCGGGGGGCGGCTAATGAAAAACTGTTTTTT.

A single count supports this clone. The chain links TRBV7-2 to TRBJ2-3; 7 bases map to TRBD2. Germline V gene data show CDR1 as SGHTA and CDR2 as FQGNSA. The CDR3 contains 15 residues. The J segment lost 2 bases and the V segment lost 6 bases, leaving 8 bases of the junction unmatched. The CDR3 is CASSRGLGDTDTQYF. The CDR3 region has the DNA TGTGCCAGCAGTCGCGGACTAGGCGACACAGATACGCAGTATTTT.

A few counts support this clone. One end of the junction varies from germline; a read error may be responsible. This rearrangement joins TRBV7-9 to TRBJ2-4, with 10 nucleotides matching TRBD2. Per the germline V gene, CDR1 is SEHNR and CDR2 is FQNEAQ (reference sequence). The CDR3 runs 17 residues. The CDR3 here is CSSSLGWEREGQDIQYF. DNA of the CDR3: TGTTCCAGCAGCCTTGGGTGGGAGCGGGAGGGCCAGGACATTCAGTACTTC.

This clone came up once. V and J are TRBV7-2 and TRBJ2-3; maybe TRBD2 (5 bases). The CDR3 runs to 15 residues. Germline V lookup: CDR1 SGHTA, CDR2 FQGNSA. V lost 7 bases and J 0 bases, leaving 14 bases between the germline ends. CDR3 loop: CASKLPGLSTDTQYF. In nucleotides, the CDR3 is TGTGCCAGCAAGCTCCCGGGATTGAGCACAGATACGCAGTATTTT.

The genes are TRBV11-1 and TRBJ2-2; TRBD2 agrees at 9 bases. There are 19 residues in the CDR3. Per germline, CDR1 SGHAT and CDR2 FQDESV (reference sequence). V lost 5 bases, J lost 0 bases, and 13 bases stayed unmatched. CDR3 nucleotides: TGTGCCAGCAGCCTAGACAGGGCGGGAGGGAATCCGAACACCGGGGAGCTGTTTTTT. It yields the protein CASSLDRAGGNPNTGELFF.

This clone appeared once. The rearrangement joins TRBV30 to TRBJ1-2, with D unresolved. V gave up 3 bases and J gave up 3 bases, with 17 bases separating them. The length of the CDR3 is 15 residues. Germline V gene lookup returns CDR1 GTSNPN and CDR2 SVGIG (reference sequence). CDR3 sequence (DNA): TGTGCCTGGAGCCCCCCGGGAGCCAACGACTATGGCTACACCTTC. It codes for CAWSPPGANDYGYTF.

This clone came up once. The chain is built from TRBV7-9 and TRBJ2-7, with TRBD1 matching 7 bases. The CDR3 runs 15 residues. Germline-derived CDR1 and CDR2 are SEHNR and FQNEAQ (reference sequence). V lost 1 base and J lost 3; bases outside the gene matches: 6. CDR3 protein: CASSLVGQLHYEQYF. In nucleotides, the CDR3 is TGTGCCAGCAGCTTAGTGGGACAGCTCCACTACGAGCAGTACTTC.

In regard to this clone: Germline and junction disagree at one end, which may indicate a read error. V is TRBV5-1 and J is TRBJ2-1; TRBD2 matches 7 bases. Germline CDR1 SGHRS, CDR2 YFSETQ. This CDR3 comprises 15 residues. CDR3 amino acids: CATSAGTIMYNEQFF. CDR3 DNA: TGCGCCACCAGCGCGGGGACTATTATGTACAATGAGCAGTTCTTC.

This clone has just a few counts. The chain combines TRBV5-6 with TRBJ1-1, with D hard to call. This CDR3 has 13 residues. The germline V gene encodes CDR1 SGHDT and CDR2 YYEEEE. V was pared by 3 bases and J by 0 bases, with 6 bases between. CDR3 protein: CASSWALNTEAFF. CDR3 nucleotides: TGTGCCAGCAGCTGGGCCCTGAACACTGAAGCTTTCTTT.

This CDR3 is CASSQTGASNQPQHF. In nucleotides, the CDR3 is TGTGCCAGCAGCCAGACAGGGGCTAGCAATCAGCCCCAGCATTTT. The chain has TRBV11-3 and TRBJ1-5; 8 bases are a match to TRBD1. The CDR3 is 15 amino acids. Losses at the gene ends were 5 bases for V and 0 bases for J; bases not matched to a gene: 3. The germline V gene encodes CDR1 SGHNT and CDR2 YENEEA.